The clone carrying this T cell receptor (beta chain) was detected a few times. The data belong to a study of molecular identifiers for immune sequencing clone quantification. TCRdb reprocessed the PCR reads with MiXCR, giving one entry per CDR3 protein. The sample gives some 590,000 distinct CDR3 sequences, less than 30% of which show up once; 0.78% is in the top ten. Germline values: CDR1 DFQATT, CDR2 SNEGSKA (reference sequence). The CDR3 sequence is 14 residues long. The V gene lost 0 bases and the J gene lost 3 bases, with 12 bases spanning the gap. The origin of this receptor is a human donor in good health. Some libraries in this study had Jurkat cell RNA spiked in. The material sequenced was naive CD8+ T cells from blood, with Jurkat cell RNA spiked in. The subset was: FACS-sorted CD8+CD4-CCR7+CD45RA+ naive T cells. J is TRBJ2-7 and V is TRBV20-1; a weak D match, TRBD1 (5 bases). The CDR3 DNA is TGCAGTGCTAGAGATGTTCAGGGCCACTACGAGCAGTACTTC. The encoded protein is CSARDVQGHYEQYF.